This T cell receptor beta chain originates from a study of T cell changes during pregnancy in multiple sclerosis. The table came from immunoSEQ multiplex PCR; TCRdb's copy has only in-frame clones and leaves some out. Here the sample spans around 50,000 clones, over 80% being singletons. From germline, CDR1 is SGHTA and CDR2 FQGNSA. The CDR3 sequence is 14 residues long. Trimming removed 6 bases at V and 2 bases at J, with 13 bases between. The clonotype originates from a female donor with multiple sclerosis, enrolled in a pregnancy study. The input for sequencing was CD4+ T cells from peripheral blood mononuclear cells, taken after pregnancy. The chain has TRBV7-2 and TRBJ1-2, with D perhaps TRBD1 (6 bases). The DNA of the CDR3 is TGTGCCAGCAGTTTACAGGGAGGGAACTATGGCTACACCTTC. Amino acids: CASSLQGGNYGYTF.